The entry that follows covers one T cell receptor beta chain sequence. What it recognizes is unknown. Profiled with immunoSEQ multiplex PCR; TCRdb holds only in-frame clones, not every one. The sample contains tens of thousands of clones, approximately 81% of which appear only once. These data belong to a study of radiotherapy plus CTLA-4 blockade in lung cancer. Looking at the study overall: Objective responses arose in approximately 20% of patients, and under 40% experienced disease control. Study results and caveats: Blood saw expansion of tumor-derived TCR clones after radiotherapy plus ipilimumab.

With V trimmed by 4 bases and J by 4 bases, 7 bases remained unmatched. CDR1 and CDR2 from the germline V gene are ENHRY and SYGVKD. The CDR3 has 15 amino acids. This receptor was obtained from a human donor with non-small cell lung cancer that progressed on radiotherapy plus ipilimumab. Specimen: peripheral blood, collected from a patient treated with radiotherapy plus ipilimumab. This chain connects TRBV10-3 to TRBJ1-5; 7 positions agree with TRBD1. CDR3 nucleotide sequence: TGTGCCATCAGTGTAGGGGGACAGCTTAATCAGCCCCAGCATTTT. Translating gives CAISVGGQLNQPQHF.